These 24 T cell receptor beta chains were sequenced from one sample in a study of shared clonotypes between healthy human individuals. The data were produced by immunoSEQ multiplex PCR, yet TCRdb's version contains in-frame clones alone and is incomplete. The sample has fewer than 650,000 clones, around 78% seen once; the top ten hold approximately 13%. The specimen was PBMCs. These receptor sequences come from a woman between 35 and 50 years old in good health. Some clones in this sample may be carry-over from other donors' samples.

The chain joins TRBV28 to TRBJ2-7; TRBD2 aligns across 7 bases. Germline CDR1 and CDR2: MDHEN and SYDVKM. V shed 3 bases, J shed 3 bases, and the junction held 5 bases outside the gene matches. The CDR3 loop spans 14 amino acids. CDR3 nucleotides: TGTGCCAGCAGTTTGCTAGCGGAAGACTACGAGCAGTACTTC. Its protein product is CASSLLAEDYEQYF. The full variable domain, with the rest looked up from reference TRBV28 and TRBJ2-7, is DVKVTQSSRYLVKRTGEKVFLECVQDMDHENMFWYRQDPGLGLRLIYFSYDVKMKEKGDIPEGYSVSREKKERFSLILESASTNQTSMYLCASSLLAEDYEQYFGPGTRLTVT.

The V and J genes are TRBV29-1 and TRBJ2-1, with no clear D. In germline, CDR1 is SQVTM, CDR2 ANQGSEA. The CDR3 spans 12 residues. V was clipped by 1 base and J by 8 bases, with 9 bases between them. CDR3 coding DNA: TGCAGCGTTGAAGGCGGACCCCATGAGCAGTTCTTC. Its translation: CSVEGGPHEQFF.

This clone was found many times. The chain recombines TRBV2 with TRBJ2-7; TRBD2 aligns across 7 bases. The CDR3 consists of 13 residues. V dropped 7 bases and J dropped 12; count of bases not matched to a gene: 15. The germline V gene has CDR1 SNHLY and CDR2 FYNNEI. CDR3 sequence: CASIAGLAALLYF. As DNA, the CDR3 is TGTGCCAGCATCGCCGGGCTAGCGGCACTTTTGTACTTC.

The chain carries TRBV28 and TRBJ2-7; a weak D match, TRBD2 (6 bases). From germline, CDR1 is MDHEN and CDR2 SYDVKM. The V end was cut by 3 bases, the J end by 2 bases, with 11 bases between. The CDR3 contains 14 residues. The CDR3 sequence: CASSFLGGTYEQYF. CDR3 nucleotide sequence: TGTGCCAGCAGTTTTTTGGGGGGAACCTACGAGCAGTACTTC. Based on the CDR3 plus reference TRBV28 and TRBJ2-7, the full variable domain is DVKVTQSSRYLVKRTGEKVFLECVQDMDHENMFWYRQDPGLGLRLIYFSYDVKMKEKGDIPEGYSVSREKKERFSLILESASTNQTSMYLCASSFLGGTYEQYFGPGTRLTVT.

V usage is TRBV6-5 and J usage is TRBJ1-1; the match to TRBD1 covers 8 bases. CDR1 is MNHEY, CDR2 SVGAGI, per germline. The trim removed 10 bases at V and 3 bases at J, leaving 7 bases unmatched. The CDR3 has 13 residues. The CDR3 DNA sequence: TGTGCCACCAGGGGACAGGAGGACACTGAAGCTTTCTTT. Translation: CATRGQEDTEAFF.

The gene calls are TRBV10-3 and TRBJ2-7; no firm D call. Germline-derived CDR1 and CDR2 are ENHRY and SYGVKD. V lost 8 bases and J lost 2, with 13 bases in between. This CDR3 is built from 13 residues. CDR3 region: CAIGEGQTYEQYF. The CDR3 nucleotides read TGTGCCATCGGGGAAGGCCAAACCTACGAGCAGTACTTC.

CDR3 protein: CASSTHPGLAGEGEQFF. In DNA form, the CDR3 reads TGCGCCAGCAGCACCCACCCTGGCCTAGCGGGAGAGGGTGAGCAGTTCTTC. The genes are TRBV4-1 and TRBJ2-1; 10 bases agree with TRBD2. Trimming took 5 bases from V and 9 from J; bases not matched to a gene: 16. CDR1 is MGHRA, CDR2 YSYEKL, per germline. The CDR3 runs 17 residues.

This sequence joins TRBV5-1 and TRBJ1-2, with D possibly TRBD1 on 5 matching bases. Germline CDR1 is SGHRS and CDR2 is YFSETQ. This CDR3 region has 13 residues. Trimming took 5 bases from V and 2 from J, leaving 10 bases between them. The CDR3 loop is CASRGTDNYGYTF. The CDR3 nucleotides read TGCGCCAGCAGAGGGACGGACAACTATGGCTACACCTTC.

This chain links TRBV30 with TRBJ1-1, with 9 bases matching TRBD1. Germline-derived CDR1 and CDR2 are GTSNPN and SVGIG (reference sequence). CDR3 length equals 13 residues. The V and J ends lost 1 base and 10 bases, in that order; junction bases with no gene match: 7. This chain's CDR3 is CAWSEQGAKSAFF. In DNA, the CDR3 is TGTGCCTGGAGTGAACAGGGGGCGAAGTCAGCTTTCTTT.

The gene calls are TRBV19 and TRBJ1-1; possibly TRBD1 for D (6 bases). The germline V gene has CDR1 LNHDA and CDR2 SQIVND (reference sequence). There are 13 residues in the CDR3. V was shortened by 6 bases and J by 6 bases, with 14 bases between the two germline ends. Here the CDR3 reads CASRGGGHPEAFF. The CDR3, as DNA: TGTGCCAGTAGGGGAGGGGGGCATCCTGAAGCTTTCTTT.

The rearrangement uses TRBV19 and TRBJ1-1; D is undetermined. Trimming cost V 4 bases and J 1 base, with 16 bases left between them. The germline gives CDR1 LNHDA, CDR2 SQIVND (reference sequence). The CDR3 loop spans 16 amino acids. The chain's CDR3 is CASSKGLGGANTEAFF. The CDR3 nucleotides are TGTGCCAGTAGTAAGGGTCTCGGAGGAGCGAACACTGAAGCTTTCTTT.

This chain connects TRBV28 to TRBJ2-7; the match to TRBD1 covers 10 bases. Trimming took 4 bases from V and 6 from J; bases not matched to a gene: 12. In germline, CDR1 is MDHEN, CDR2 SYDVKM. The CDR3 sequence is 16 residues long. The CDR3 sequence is CASSSSGDRGLGEQYF. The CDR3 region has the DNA TGTGCCAGCAGTTCATCCGGGGACAGGGGTCTGGGCGAGCAGTACTTC. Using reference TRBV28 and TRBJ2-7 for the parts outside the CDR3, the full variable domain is DVKVTQSSRYLVKRTGEKVFLECVQDMDHENMFWYRQDPGLGLRLIYFSYDVKMKEKGDIPEGYSVSREKKERFSLILESASTNQTSMYLCASSSSGDRGLGEQYFGPGTRLTVT.

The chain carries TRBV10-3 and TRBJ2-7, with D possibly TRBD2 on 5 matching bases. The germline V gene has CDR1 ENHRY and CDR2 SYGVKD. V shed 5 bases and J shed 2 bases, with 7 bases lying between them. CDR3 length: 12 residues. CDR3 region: CAISSRAYEQYF. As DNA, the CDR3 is TGTGCCATCAGTTCGCGGGCCTACGAGCAGTACTTC.

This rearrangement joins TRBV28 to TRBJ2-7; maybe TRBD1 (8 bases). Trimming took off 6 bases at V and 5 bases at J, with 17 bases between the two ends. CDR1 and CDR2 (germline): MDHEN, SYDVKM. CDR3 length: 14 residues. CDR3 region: CASRGGAGGDEQYF. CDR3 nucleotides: TGTGCCAGCAGAGGGGGGGCAGGGGGCGACGAGCAGTACTTC.

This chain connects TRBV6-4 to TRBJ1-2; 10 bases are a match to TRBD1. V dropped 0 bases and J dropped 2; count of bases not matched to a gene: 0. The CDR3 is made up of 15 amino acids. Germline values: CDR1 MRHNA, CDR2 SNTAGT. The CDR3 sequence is CASSDSTGGNYGYTF. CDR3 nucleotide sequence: TGTGCCAGCAGTGACTCGACAGGGGGCAACTATGGCTACACCTTC.

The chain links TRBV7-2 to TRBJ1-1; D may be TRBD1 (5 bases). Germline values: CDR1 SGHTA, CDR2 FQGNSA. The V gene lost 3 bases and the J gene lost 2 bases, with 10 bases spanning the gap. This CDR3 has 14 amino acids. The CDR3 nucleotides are TGTGCCAGCAGCTTTGGAGGGGTCAACACTGAAGCTTTCTTT. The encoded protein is CASSFGGVNTEAFF. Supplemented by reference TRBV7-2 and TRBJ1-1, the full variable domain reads GAGVSQSPSNKVTEKGKDVELRCDPISGHTALYWYRQSLGQGLEFLIYFQGNSAPDKSGLPSDRFSAERTGGSVSTLTIQRTQQEDSAVYLCASSFGGVNTEAFFGQGTRLTVV.

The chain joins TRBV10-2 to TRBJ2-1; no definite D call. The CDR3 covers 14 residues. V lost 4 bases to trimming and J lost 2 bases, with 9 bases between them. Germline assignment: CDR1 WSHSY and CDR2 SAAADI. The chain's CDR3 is CASSVDPTYNEQFF. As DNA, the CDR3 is TGCGCCAGCAGTGTAGATCCGACCTACAATGAGCAGTTCTTC.

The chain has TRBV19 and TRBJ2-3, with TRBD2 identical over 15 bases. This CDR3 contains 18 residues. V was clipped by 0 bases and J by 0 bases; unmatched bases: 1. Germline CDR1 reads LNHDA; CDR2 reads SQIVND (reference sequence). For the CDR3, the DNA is TGTGCCAGTAGTATAGACGGACTAGCGGGAGGGAGCACAGATACGCAGTATTTT. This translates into CASSIDGLAGGSTDTQYF.

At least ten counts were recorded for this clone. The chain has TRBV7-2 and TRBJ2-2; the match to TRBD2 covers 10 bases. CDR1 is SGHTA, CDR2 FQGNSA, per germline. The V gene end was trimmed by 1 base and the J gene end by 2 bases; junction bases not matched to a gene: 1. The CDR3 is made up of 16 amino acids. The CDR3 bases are TGTGCCAGCAGCTTAGAACTAGCGGGAAACACCGGGGAGCTGTTTTTT. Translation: CASSLELAGNTGELFF.

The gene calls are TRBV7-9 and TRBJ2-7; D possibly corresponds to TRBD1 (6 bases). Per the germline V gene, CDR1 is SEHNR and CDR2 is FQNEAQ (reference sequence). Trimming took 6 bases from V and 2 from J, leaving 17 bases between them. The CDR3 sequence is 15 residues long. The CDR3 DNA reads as TGTGCCAGCAGTTTATCCCAGGGGAGCGCCTACGAGCAGTACTTC. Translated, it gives CASSLSQGSAYEQYF.

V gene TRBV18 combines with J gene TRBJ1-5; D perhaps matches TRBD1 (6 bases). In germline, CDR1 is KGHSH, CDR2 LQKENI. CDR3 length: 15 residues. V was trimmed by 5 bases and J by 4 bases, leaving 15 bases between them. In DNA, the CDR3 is TGTGCCAGCTCAAGAACCCGGGACAAGAATCAGCCCCAGCATTTT. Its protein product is CASSRTRDKNQPQHF.

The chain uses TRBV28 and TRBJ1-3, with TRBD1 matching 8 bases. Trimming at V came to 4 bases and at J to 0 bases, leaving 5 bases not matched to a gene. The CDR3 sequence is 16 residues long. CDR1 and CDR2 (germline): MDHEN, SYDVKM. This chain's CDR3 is CASSSSGTGSGNTIYF. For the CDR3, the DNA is TGTGCCAGCAGTTCATCCGGGACAGGCTCTGGAAACACCATATATTTT.

CDR3 coding DNA: TGTGCCAGCAGTGAATATCGTACGGAGACAGGGGTCGGCTACACCTTC. It is translated as CASSEYRTETGVGYTF. V usage is TRBV25-1 and J usage is TRBJ1-2; 8 nucleotides match TRBD1. J lost 8 bases, V lost 0 bases, and 11 bases had no gene match. The CDR3 length is 16 residues. Germline-derived CDR1 and CDR2 are MGHDK and SYGVNS.

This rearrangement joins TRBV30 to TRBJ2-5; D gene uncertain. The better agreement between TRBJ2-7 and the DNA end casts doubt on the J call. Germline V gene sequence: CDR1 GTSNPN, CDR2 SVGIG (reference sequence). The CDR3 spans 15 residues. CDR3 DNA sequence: TGTGCCTGGAGTGTACTCGGTCTGGCTCGCTACGAGCAGTACTTC. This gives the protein CAWSVLGLARYEQYF.